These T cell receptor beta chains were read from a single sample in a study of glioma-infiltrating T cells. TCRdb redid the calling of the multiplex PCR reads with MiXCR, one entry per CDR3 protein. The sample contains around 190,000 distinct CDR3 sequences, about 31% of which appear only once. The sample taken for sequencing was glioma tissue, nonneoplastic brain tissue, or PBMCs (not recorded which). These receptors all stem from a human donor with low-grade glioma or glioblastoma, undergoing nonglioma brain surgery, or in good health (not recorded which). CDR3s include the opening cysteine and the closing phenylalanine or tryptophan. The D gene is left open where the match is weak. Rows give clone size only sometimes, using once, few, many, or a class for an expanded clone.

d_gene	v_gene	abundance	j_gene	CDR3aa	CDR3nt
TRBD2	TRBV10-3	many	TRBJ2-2	CAISRGLAGGSAGELFF	TGTGCCATCAGTAGGGGACTAGCGGGAGGGTCGGCCGGGGAGCTGTTTTTT
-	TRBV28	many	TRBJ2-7	CASRPLDGYYEQYF	TGTGCCAGCAGGCCCTTGGACGGTTACTACGAGCAGTACTTC
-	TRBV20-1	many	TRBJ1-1	CSASLGNTEAFF	TGCAGTGCTAGCCTCGGGAACACTGAAGCTTTCTTT
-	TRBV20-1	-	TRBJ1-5	CSASVQGNSNQPKHF	TGCAGCGCTAGTGTGCAGGGAAATAGCAATCAGCCCAAGCATTTT
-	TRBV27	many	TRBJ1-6	CASSPPGGSSPLHF	TGTGCCAGCAGCCCTCCGGGGGGATCTTCACCCCTCCACTTT
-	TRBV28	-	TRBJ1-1	CASSPDGEGVEALF	TGTGCCAGCAGCCCGGACGGGGAAGGAGTCGAAGCTTTATTT
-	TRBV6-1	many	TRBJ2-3	CASSSYLTDTQYF	TGTGCCAGCAGTTCCTACCTCACAGATACGCAGTATTTT
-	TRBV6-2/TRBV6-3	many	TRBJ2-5	CASSPGRSAQETQYF	TGTGCCAGCAGTCCGGGGCGGAGCGCCCAAGAGACCCAGTACTTC
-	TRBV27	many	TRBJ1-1	CASTFYGEGGNTEAFF	TGTGCCAGCACCTTCTACGGGGAGGGAGGGAACACTGAAGCTTTCTTT
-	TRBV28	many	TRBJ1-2	CASSFNAAYGYTF	TGTGCCAGCAGTTTTAACGCTGCCTATGGCTACACCTTC
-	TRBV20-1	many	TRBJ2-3	CSARGGVRVTQYF	TGCAGTGCTAGAGGGGGAGTTAGGGTCACGCAGTATTTT
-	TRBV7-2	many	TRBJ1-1	CASSLMGNTEAFF	TGTGCCAGCAGCTTAATGGGGAACACTGAAGCTTTCTTT
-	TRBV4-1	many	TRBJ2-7	CASSPRLVFNHEQYF	TGCGCCAGCAGCCCACGACTGGTGTTTAACCACGAGCAGTACTTC
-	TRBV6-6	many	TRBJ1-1	CASSYSEPPNTEAFF	TGTGCCAGCAGTTACTCTGAACCGCCTAACACTGAAGCTTTCTTT
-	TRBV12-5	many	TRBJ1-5	CASGLGYRTGINQPQHF	TGTGCTAGTGGTTTGGGGTACCGAACAGGGATCAATCAGCCCCAGCATTTT
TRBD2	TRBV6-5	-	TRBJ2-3	CASIPGLEGEDKQYF	TGTGCCAGCATCCCGGGACTAGAGGGGGAAGATAAGCAGTATTTT
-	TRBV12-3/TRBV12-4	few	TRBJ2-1	CASSPTSNEQFF	TGTGCCAGCAGCCCGACGAGCAATGAGCAGTTCTTC
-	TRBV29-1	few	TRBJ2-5	CSVGHSRKETQYF	TGCAGCGTTGGACATAGTAGGAAAGAGACCCAGTACTTC
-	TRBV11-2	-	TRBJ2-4	CASSLRRTDELLAKNIQYF	TGTGCCAGCAGCTTGAGAAGGACAGACGAACTCCTAGCCAAAAACATTCAGTACTTC
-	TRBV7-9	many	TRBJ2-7	CASRAGGRDEQYF	TGTGCCAGCAGAGCCGGGGGCAGAGACGAGCAGTACTTC
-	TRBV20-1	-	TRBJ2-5	CSARDYPVRVETQHF	TGCAGTGCTAGAGATTATCCCGTCAGGGTTGAGACACAGCACTTC
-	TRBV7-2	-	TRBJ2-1	CASSSQRLGGVVF	TGTGCCAGCAGCTCCCAACGACTAGGCGGGGTCGTCTTC
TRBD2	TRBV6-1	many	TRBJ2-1	CASTQRLAGPREQFF	TGTGCCAGCACCCAGCGGCTAGCGGGGCCCCGAGAGCAGTTCTTC
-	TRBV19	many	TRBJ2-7	CASSMGGVGYEQYF	TGTGCCAGTAGTATGGGCGGGGTCGGCTACGAGCAGTACTTC
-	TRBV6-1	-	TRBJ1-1	CASRPDRGTEALF	TGTGCCAGCAGACCGGACAGAGGCACTGAAGCCCTCTTT
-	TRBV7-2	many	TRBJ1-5	CASSLVGQGSNQPQHF	TGTGCCAGCAGCTTAGTTGGTCAGGGTAGCAATCAGCCCCAGCATTTT
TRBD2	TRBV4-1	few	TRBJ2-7	CASSALPGLTYEQYF	TGCGCCAGCAGCGCGCTACCGGGACTAACTTACGAGCAGTACTTC
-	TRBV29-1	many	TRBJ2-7	CSVEDDRSYEQYF	TGCAGCGTTGAAGACGACAGGTCCTACGAGCAGTACTTC
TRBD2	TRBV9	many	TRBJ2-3	CASSLLTGGPGDTQYF	TGTGCCAGCAGCTTACTAACGGGAGGGCCTGGAGATACGCAGTATTTT
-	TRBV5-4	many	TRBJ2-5	CASSLAEGTQTQYF	TGTGCCAGCAGCTTGGCCGAGGGAACCCAGACCCAGTACTTC
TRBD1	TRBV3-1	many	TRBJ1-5	CASSAPGTGNQPQHF	TGTGCCAGCAGCGCACCCGGGACAGGTAATCAGCCCCAGCATTTT
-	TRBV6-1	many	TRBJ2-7	CASSLRLGREQYF	TGTGCCAGCAGCCTCCGGTTGGGGCGAGAGCAGTACTTC
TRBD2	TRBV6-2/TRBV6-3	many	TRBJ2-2	CASSGTSEHTGELFF	TGTGCCAGCAGTGGGACTAGCGAGCACACCGGGGAGCTGTTTTTT
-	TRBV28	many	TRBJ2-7	CASSLYGQDFSYEQYF	TGTGCCAGCAGTTTATATGGCCAGGACTTCTCCTACGAGCAGTACTTC
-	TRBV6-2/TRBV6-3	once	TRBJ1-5	CASSLLGQNQPQHF	TGTGCCAGCAGCCTTCTGGGCCAAAATCAGCCCCAGCATTTT
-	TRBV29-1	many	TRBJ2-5	CSVVGQAEVETQYF	TGCAGCGTTGTCGGTCAGGCGGAGGTGGAGACCCAGTACTTC
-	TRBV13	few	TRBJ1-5	CASSLGRQPQHF	TGTGCCAGCAGCTTAGGCAGGCAGCCCCAGCATTTT
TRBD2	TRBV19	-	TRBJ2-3	CATNPIAGGTDTQYF	TGTGCCACTAACCCAATAGCGGGAGGGACAGATACGCAGTATTTT
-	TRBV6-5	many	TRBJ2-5	CASSYSGRRETQYF	TGTGCCAGCAGTTACTCCGGGCGCCGTGAGACCCAGTACTTC
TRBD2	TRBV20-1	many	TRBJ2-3	CSAQREAYTDTQYF	TGCAGTGCCCAGCGGGAGGCCTACACAGATACGCAGTATTTT
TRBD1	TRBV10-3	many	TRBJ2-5	CAISAKTGGRETQYF	TGTGCCATCAGTGCCAAGACAGGGGGCCGGGAGACCCAGTACTTC
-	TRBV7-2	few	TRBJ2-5	CASSFQAGQETQYF	TGTGCCAGCAGCTTCCAAGCGGGCCAAGAGACCCAGTACTTC
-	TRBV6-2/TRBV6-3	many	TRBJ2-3	CASSYRDKGTQYF	TGTGCCAGCAGTTATCGGGACAAAGGGACGCAGTATTTT
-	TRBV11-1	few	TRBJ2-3	CASSPPGRPLYTQYF	TGTGCCAGCAGCCCGCCGGGGAGGCCCCTGTATACGCAGTATTTT
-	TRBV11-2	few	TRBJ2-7	CASSLGARSGHEQYF	TGTGCCAGCAGCTTAGGGGCGAGGAGCGGCCACGAGCAGTACTTC
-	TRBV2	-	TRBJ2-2	CASRMTVVDTGELFF	TGTGCCAGCAGGATGACAGTGGTTGACACCGGGGAGCTGTTTTTT
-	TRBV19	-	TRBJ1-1	CASSTAGTVNTKAFF	TGTGCCAGTAGTACCGCCGGGACGGTGAACACTAAAGCTTTCTTT
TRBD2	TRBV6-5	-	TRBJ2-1	CASSYSASGRAVNEQFF	TGTGCCAGCAGTTACTCGGCTAGCGGGAGGGCCGTCAATGAGCAGTTCTTC
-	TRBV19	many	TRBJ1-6	CASSNPAGTASPLHF	TGTGCCAGTAGTAATCCAGCCGGGACTGCTTCACCCCTCCACTTT
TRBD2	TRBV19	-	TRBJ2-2	CASSNSGTSLNTGELFF	TGTGCCAGTAGTAACTCCGGGACTAGCCTGAACACCGGGGAGCTGTTTTTT
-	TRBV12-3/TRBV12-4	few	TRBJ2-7	CASNPLDYEQYF	TGTGCCAGCAATCCGTTAGACTACGAGCAGTACTTC
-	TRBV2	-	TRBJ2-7	CASSEEGALYEQYF	TGTGCCAGCAGTGAAGAAGGGGCGTTGTACGAGCAGTACTTC
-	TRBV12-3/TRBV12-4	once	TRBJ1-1	CASSQGRTGAFF	TGTGCCAGCAGTCAAGGGAGGACTGGAGCTTTCTTT